These 28 T cell receptor beta chains came from one sample sequenced in a study of cytomegalovirus exposure and HLA in healthy donors. Researchers ran the PCR with 60 Vbeta and 13 Jbeta primers. Produced via immunoSEQ multiplex PCR; TCRdb's table is partial and in-frame only. The data show around 140,000 clones, and the top ten clones hold 1.5% to 2%. The sample comprised PBMCs. These receptors were taken from a man aged 18 to 29 in good health and CMV-seronegative.

This rearrangement joins TRBV10-3 to TRBJ1-1, with 9 bases that match TRBD1. The V and J ends lost 4 bases and 0 bases, in that order; junction bases with no gene match: 0. CDR1 and CDR2 (germline): ENHRY, SYGVKD. This CDR3 has 14 amino acids. CDR3 region: CAISGTGVNTEAFF. CDR3 DNA sequence: TGTGCCATCAGTGGGACAGGGGTGAACACTGAAGCTTTCTTT.

The chain links TRBV19 to TRBJ2-5; 14 nucleotides agree with TRBD2. The DNA end is more similar to TRBJ2-7, so the J call may be wrong. The CDR3 totals 14 residues. Per germline, CDR1 LNHDA and CDR2 SQIVND (reference sequence). The CDR3 spells CASSRTSGRYEQYF. CDR3 in DNA: TGTGCCAGTAGTAGGACTAGCGGGAGGTACGAGCAGTACTTC.

V is TRBV11-3 and J is TRBJ2-7; 12 nucleotides agree with TRBD2. Germline-derived CDR1 and CDR2 are SGHNT and YENEEA. The CDR3 is 16 amino acids. Trimming took 5 bases from V and 4 from J; bases not matched to a gene: 9. The CDR3: CASSALTSGRSYEQYF. CDR3 DNA sequence: TGTGCCAGCAGCGCGCTGACTAGCGGGAGATCATACGAGCAGTACTTC.

This rearrangement joins TRBV4-1 to TRBJ2-3; 7 nucleotides line up with TRBD1. The CDR3 is made up of 16 amino acids. After removal of 3 bases from V and 0 bases from J, the junction contained 6 bases not matched to a gene. Germline V gene data show CDR1 as MGHRA and CDR2 as YSYEKL. CDR3 residues: CASSHSPGQSTDTQYF. The CDR3 DNA follows: TGCGCCAGCAGCCATAGCCCGGGACAGAGCACAGATACGCAGTATTTT.

The V call is TRBV7-9, the J call TRBJ1-1, with TRBD1 matching over 8 bases. V lost 6 bases and J lost 0; bases outside the gene matches: 3. The CDR3 is 14 amino acids. Germline assignment: CDR1 SEHNR and CDR2 FQNEAQ (reference sequence). The CDR3 region is CASSTGGLNTEAFF. DNA of the CDR3: TGTGCCAGCAGTACAGGGGGTTTGAACACTGAAGCTTTCTTT.

The CDR3 protein is CASSWGQGDTEAFF. DNA of the CDR3: TGTGCCAGCAGCTGGGGACAGGGGGACACTGAAGCTTTCTTT. The chain links TRBV7-9 to TRBJ1-1, with 11 bases aligning to TRBD1. From germline, CDR1 is SEHNR and CDR2 FQNEAQ (reference sequence). The junction had 1 base not matched to a gene; V was cut back by 4 bases and J by 3 bases. The CDR3 has 14 amino acids.

J is TRBJ1-5 and V is TRBV7-9; 10 bases are a match to TRBD1. The CDR3 consists of 16 residues. The germline gives CDR1 SEHNR, CDR2 FQNEAQ (reference sequence). V trimming: 1 base; J trimming: 5 bases; junction bases outside the gene matches: 5. The DNA of the CDR3 is TGTGCCAGCAGCTTAGGACCGGGACAGGGGTATCAGCCCCAGCATTTT. Its protein is CASSLGPGQGYQPQHF.

This chain uses TRBV27 with TRBJ2-7; maybe TRBD2 (5 bases). Germline assignment: CDR1 MNHEY and CDR2 SMNVEV (reference sequence). The CDR3 consists of 13 residues. V lost 3 bases and J lost 3, with 9 bases in between. CDR3 sequence reads: CASSFGSGYEQYF. CDR3 in DNA: TGTGCCAGCAGTTTCGGCAGCGGCTACGAGCAGTACTTC.

As for this clone: One end of the junction varies from germline; a read error may be responsible. The rearrangement uses TRBV7-2 and TRBJ1-3; perhaps TRBD1 as D (5 bases). This CDR3 contains 17 residues. Germline V gene lookup returns CDR1 SGHTA and CDR2 FQGNSA. The CDR3 nucleotides are TGTGCCAGCACCTTAGTCTCAGGGCGCTACTCTGGAAACACCATATATTTT. Its translation is CASTLVSGRYSGNTIYF. Variable domain in full (rest from reference TRBV7-2 and TRBJ1-3): GAGVSQSPSNKVTEKGKDVELRCDPISGHTALYWYRQSLGQGLEFLIYFQGNSAPDKSGLPSDRFSAERTGGSVSTLTIQRTQQEDSAVYLCASTLVSGRYSGNTIYFGEGSWLTVV.

This chain joins TRBV29-1 and TRBJ2-1, with D maybe TRBD1 (6 bases). Trimming left V 6 bases short and J 0 bases short, with 12 bases between. The CDR3 runs 14 residues. The germline V gene encodes CDR1 SQVTM and CDR2 ANQGSEA. The CDR3 protein is CSVATGSSYNEQFF. DNA for the CDR3: TGCAGCGTGGCTACAGGGAGCTCCTACAATGAGCAGTTCTTC.

This sequence joins TRBV10-3 and TRBJ1-3, with D perhaps matching TRBD1 (5 bases). Trimming stripped 3 bases from V and 4 bases from J, with 13 bases between. Germline loops: CDR1 ENHRY, CDR2 SYGVKD. This CDR3 is 15 amino acids long. CDR3: CAISEFGGMGNTIYF. For the CDR3, the DNA is TGTGCCATCAGTGAATTCGGGGGAATGGGAAACACCATATATTTT.

V gene TRBV15 combines with J gene TRBJ2-7; 7 nucleotides match TRBD2. The germline V gene has CDR1 LNHNV and CDR2 YYDKDF (reference sequence). The V segment lost 3 bases and the J segment 0 bases; nucleotides outside the gene matches: 5. This CDR3 is built from 15 residues. CDR3 in amino acids: CATSSAGESSYEQYF. DNA for the CDR3: TGTGCCACCAGCAGCGCGGGGGAGAGCTCCTACGAGCAGTACTTC.

This chain connects TRBV5-1 to TRBJ2-3; 8 bases are shared with TRBD2. This CDR3 is 18 amino acids long. After removal of 4 bases from V and 0 bases from J, the junction contained 13 bases not matched to a gene. Per the germline V gene, CDR1 is SGHRS and CDR2 is YFSETQ. The CDR3 region has the DNA TGCGCCAGCAGCGTACAACTATCGGTAGCGGGGAGCACAGATACGCAGTATTTT. This gives the protein CASSVQLSVAGSTDTQYF.

The chain uses TRBV6-4 and TRBJ2-1; 8 bases line up with TRBD1. J was trimmed by 0 bases and V by 3 bases; bases with no gene match: 1. Germline V gene sequence: CDR1 MRHNA, CDR2 SNTAGT. The CDR3 runs 15 residues. CDR3 sequence reads: CASSEGQGSYNEQFF. The CDR3 bases are TGTGCCAGCAGTGAAGGACAGGGCTCCTACAATGAGCAGTTCTTC.

The rearrangement links TRBV7-9 to TRBJ1-1, with a weak D call TRBD1 (6 bases). The CDR3 is made up of 13 amino acids. Germline values: CDR1 SEHNR, CDR2 FQNEAQ (reference sequence). V gave up 2 bases and J gave up 8 bases, with 12 bases separating them. The CDR3 reads CASSLMATGEAFF. The CDR3 DNA reads TGTGCCAGCAGCTTAATGGCGACAGGCGAAGCTTTCTTT.

The chain is built from TRBV7-2 and TRBJ2-7; 8 bases line up with TRBD2. Germline CDR1 reads SGHTA; CDR2 reads FQGNSA. V trimming: 1 base; J trimming: 3 bases; junction bases outside the gene matches: 8. The length of the CDR3 is 16 residues. DNA of the CDR3: TGTGCCAGCAGCTTAGGGGTTGGGAGCGGGGGCTACGAGCAGTACTTC. It translates to CASSLGVGSGGYEQYF.

The CDR3 protein is CASSPPGTGSWGYTF. In nucleotides, the CDR3 is TGTGCCAGCAGTCCCCCCGGGACAGGGAGTTGGGGCTACACCTTC. V gene TRBV6-5 combines with J gene TRBJ1-2; TRBD1 matches 9 bases. The CDR3 is 15 amino acids. Germline assignment: CDR1 MNHEY and CDR2 SVGAGI. Unmatched junction bases numbered 12, after V lost 5 bases and J lost 8 bases.

V usage is TRBV4-1 and J usage is TRBJ2-3; the match to TRBD2 covers 7 bases. Germline-derived CDR1 and CDR2 are MGHRA and YSYEKL. This CDR3 spans 14 amino acids. The V segment lost 8 bases and the J segment 5 bases; nucleotides outside the gene matches: 10. The CDR3 sequence: CASRREGRGDTQYF. DNA for the CDR3: TGCGCCAGCCGGCGGGAAGGGAGGGGAGATACGCAGTATTTT.

The chain links TRBV7-9 to TRBJ2-7; 9 nucleotides match TRBD1. V was pared by 5 bases and J by 3 bases, with 8 bases of the junction left unmatched. The CDR3 runs to 15 residues. Germline V lookup: CDR1 SEHNR, CDR2 FQNEAQ (reference sequence). CDR3 bases: TGTGCCAGCAGCGGCGGACAGGGGACATTCTACGAGCAGTACTTC. This codes for CASSGGQGTFYEQYF.

The chain couples TRBV15 to TRBJ1-2; D remains ambiguous. CDR1 is LNHNV, CDR2 YYDKDF, per germline (reference sequence). V dropped 0 bases and J dropped 8 bases, with 16 bases sitting between them. This CDR3 comprises 15 residues. The CDR3 DNA reads TGTGCCACCAGCAGAGATCGGGAGTTCTCGATAGGCTACACCTTC. Translating gives CATSRDREFSIGYTF.

The chain links TRBV29-1 to TRBJ2-7; TRBD1 might be the D (6 bases). CDR1 and CDR2 from the germline V gene are SQVTM and ANQGSEA. The length of the CDR3 is 11 residues. Trimming left V 7 bases short and J 2 bases short, with 9 bases between. The CDR3 region is CSAQGTYEQYF. CDR3 in DNA: TGCAGCGCCCAGGGGACCTACGAGCAGTACTTC.

The chain has TRBV5-4 and TRBJ1-1; a possible D gene is TRBD1 (5 bases). The CDR3 runs to 15 residues. Germline CDR1 SGHNT, CDR2 YYREEE (reference sequence). Trimming removed 2 bases from V and 4 bases from J, with 15 bases in between. CDR3 protein: CASSLEIGQITEAFF. CDR3 in DNA: TGTGCCAGCAGCTTAGAGATTGGACAAATCACTGAAGCTTTCTTT. Full variable domain (outside the CDR3, taken from reference TRBV5-4 and TRBJ1-1): ETGVTQSPTHLIKTRGQQVTLRCSSQSGHNTVSWYQQALGQGPQFIFQYYREEENGRGNFPPRFSGLQFPNYSSELNVNALELDDSALYLCASSLEIGQITEAFFGQGTRLTVV.

The chain combines TRBV2 with TRBJ2-2; D not resolved. V lost 2 bases and J 0 bases, leaving 4 bases between the germline ends. Germline V gene sequence: CDR1 SNHLY, CDR2 FYNNEI. The CDR3 covers 14 residues. CDR3 loop: CASSELSNTGELFF. The CDR3 DNA reads as TGTGCCAGCAGTGAACTCTCGAACACCGGGGAGCTGTTTTTT.

V is TRBV11-2 and J is TRBJ2-1; D is ambiguous. The CDR3 sequence is 14 residues long. Per germline, CDR1 SGHAT and CDR2 FQNNGV. V lost 5 bases to trimming and J lost 0 bases, with 8 bases between them. The CDR3: CASSRPSSYNEQFF. The CDR3 bases are TGTGCCAGCAGCCGCCCTAGCTCCTACAATGAGCAGTTCTTC. Using reference TRBV11-2 and TRBJ2-1 for the parts outside the CDR3, the full variable domain is EAGVAQSPRYKIIEKRQSVAFWCNPISGHATLYWYQQILGQGPKLLIQFQNNGVVDDSQLPKDRFSAERLKGVDSTLKIQPAKLEDSAVYLCASSRPSSYNEQFFGPGTRLTVL.

V gene TRBV10-3 combines with J gene TRBJ1-2; 9 nucleotides match TRBD1. This CDR3 spans 12 amino acids. CDR1 is ENHRY, CDR2 SYGVKD, per germline. V shed 8 bases and J 7 bases; nucleotides not matched to a gene: 5. The CDR3 reads CAIGGQGGGYTF. Here the CDR3 DNA reads TGTGCCATCGGGGGACAGGGAGGTGGCTACACCTTC.

The J gene is TRBJ2-7, the V gene TRBV5-6; D might be TRBD1 (6 bases). V lost 2 bases, J lost 2 bases, and 11 bases lay in between. This CDR3 has 14 amino acids. The germline gives CDR1 SGHDT, CDR2 YYEEEE. The CDR3 nucleotides are TGTGCCAGCAGCTTAAGGGGGAACCCCTACGAGCAGTACTTC. Translation: CASSLRGNPYEQYF.

This rearrangement joins TRBV4-1 to TRBJ2-2; 9 bases agree with TRBD2. This CDR3 is built from 16 residues. The J segment lost 5 bases and the V segment lost 2 bases, leaving 6 bases of the junction unmatched. Germline loops: CDR1 MGHRA, CDR2 YSYEKL. CDR3 coding DNA: TGCGCCAGCAGCCAACTGGGACTAGCAGGTACCGGGGAGCTGTTTTTT. This encodes CASSQLGLAGTGELFF.

The rearrangement joins TRBV4-3 to TRBJ1-2, with D possibly being TRBD1 (6 bases). Between the trimmed V and J ends, which lost 0 bases and 7 bases, there was a span of 15 bases. Looked up from germline, CDR1 is LGHNA and CDR2 is YSLEER. CDR3 length equals 15 residues. Written as DNA, the CDR3 is TGCGCCAGCAGCCAAGACAAACAGGGAGGGTTTGGCTACACCTTC. Its protein is CASSQDKQGGFGYTF.